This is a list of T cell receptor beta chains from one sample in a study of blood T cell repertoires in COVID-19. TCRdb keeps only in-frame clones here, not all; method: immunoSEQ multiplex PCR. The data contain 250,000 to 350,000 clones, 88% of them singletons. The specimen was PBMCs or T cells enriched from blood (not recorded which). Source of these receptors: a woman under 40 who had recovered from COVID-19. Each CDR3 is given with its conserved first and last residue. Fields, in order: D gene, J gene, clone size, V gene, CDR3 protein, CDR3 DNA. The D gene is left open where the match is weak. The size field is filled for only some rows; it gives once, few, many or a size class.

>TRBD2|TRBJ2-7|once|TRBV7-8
CASSGRTSTSYEQYF
TGTGCCAGCAGCGGCCGGACTAGCACCTCCTACGAGCAGTACTTC
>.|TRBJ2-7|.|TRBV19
CASSISPDYTYEQYF
TGTGCCAGTAGTATATCCCCGGACTACACCTACGAGCAGTACTTC
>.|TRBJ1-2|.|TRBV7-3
CASSLLGGTRDYYGYTF
TGTGCCAGCAGCTTACTGGGAGGCACCCGGGATTATTATGGCTACACCTTC
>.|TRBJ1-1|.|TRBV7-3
CASSLIGRAEAFF
TGTGCCAGCAGCTTAATAGGGAGGGCTGAAGCTTTCTTT
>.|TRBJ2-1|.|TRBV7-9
CASSFKNEQFF
TGTGCCAGCAGCTTCAAAAATGAGCAGTTCTTC
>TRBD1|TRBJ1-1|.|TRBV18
CASSDNTGGAETEAFF
TGTGCCAGCTCAGACAACACAGGGGGCGCAGAAACTGAAGCTTTCTTT
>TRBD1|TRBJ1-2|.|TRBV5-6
CASSLEGAGGYTF
TGTGCCAGCAGCTTGGAGGGGGCGGGAGGCTACACCTTC
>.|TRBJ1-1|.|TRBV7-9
CASSLIPGGRNTEAFF
TGTGCCAGCAGCTTAATACCGGGGGGGCGGAACACTGAAGCTTTCTTT
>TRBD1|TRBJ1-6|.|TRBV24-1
CATSERGGDSPLHF
TGTGCCACCAGTGAGAGAGGGGGCGACTCACCCCTCCACTTT
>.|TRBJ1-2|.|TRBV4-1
CASSQDWEDYGYTF
TGCGCCAGCAGCCAAGATTGGGAGGACTATGGCTACACCTTC
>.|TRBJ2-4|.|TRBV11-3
CASSLATLLAKNIQYF
TGTGCCAGCAGCTTAGCCACCTTACTAGCCAAAAACATTCAGTACTTC
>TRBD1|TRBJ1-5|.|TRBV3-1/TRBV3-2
CASSQGPTGWRQPQHF
TGTGCCAGCAGCCAGGGGCCGACAGGGTGGCGTCAGCCCCAGCATTTT
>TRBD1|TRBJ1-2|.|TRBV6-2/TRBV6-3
CASSSGQRLGGYTF
TGTGCCAGCAGTTCGGGACAGCGGTTAGGTGGCTACACCTTC
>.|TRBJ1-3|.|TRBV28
CASRGWAAGNTIYF
TGTGCCAGTCGGGGGTGGGCGGCTGGAAACACCATATATTTT
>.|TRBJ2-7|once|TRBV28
CASSPGRTYEQYF
TGTGCCAGCTCCCCGGGGAGGACCTACGAGCAGTACTTC
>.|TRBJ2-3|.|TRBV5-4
CASSWATDTQYF
TGTGCCAGCAGCTGGGCTACAGATACGCAGTATTTT
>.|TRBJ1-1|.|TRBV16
CASSGGTEAFF
TGTGCCAGCAGCGGAGGTACTGAAGCTTTCTTT
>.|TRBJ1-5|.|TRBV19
CASSQGFGQPQHF
TGTGCCAGTAGTCAGGGGTTCGGTCAGCCCCAGCATTTT
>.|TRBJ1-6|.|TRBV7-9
CASSLEQESPLHF
TGTGCCAGCAGCCTAGAACAAGAATCACCCCTCCACTTT
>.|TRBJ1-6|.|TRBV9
CASSVRSHGGSPLHF
TGTGCCAGCAGCGTACGTAGTCATGGAGGATCACCCCTCCACTTT
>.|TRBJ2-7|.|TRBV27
CASSFEQGKYEQYF
TGTGCCAGCAGTTTCGAGCAGGGTAAATACGAGCAGTACTTC
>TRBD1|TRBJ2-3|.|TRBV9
CASSVTGQGTDTQYF
TGTGCCAGCAGCGTAACAGGACAGGGGACAGATACGCAGTATTTT
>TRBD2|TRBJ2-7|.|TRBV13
CASSIWTRFLREQYF
TGTGCCAGCAGCATCTGGACTAGATTCCTACGCGAGCAGTACTTC
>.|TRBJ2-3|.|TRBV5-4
CASSLRGYTDTQYF
TGTGCCAGCAGCTTGCGGGGGTACACAGATACGCAGTATTTT
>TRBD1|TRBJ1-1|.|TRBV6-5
CASRLGQGRTEAFF
TGTGCCAGCAGACTCGGACAGGGAAGGACTGAAGCTTTCTTT
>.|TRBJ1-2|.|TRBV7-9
CASSNSPGGDGYTF
TGTGCCAGCTCTAACTCCCCGGGAGGGGATGGCTACACCTTC
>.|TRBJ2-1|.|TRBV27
CASIGGNEQFF
TGTGCCAGCATCGGGGGCAATGAGCAGTTCTTC
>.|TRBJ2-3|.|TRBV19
CASSPSGPGADTQYF
TGTGCCAGTAGCCCGAGCGGCCCGGGAGCGGATACGCAGTATTTT
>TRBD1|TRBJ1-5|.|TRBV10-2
CASSPGTGGDQPQHF
TGCGCCAGCAGTCCCGGGACAGGGGGGGATCAGCCCCAGCATTTT
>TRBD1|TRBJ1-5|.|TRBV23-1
CASSPPPGGLYQPQHF
TGCGCCAGCAGTCCACCCCCAGGGGGGCTGTATCAGCCCCAGCATTTT
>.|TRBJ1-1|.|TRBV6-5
CASSYSGHRTEAFF
TGTGCCAGCAGTTACTCGGGACATAGGACTGAAGCTTTCTTT
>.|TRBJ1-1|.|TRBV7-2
CASRKRGLVTEAFF
TGTGCCAGCAGGAAAAGGGGTTTGGTGACTGAAGCTTTCTTT
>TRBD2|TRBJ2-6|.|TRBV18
CASSPPRSSGRSGANVLTF
TGTGCCAGCTCACCACCTCGAAGTAGCGGGAGGTCTGGGGCCAACGTCCTGACTTTC
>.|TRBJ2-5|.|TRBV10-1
CASSSDAGGETQYF
TGCGCCAGCAGTTCTGACGCAGGTGGCGAGACCCAGTACTTC
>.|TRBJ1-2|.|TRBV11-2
CASTPTGTAYGYTF
TGTGCCAGCACCCCTACAGGGACGGCCTATGGCTACACCTTC
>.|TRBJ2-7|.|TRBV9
CASSVGSGQYEQYF
TGTGCCAGCAGCGTAGGGAGCGGACAGTACGAGCAGTACTTC
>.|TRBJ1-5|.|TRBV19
CASSIMAGVQPQHF
TGTGCCAGTAGTATTATGGCAGGGGTTCAGCCCCAGCATTTT
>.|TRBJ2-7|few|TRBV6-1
CASSEEGTGPYEQYF
TGTGCCAGCAGTGAAGAAGGAACAGGGCCCTACGAGCAGTACTTC
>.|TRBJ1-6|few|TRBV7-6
CASSSGSSSSYNSPLHF
TGTGCCAGCAGCTCCGGGTCCTCTAGCTCCTATAATTCACCCCTCCACTTT
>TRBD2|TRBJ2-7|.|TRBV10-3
CAISVLVVGGTSPTYEQYF
TGTGCCATCAGTGTATTGGTTGTGGGGGGGACTAGCCCGACCTACGAGCAGTACTTC
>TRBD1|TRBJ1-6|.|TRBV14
CASSIRQGNVDSPLHF
TGTGCCAGCAGCATCAGACAGGGCAATGTGGATTCACCCCTCCACTTT
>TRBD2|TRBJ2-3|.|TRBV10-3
CAIGERGAGFRDTQYF
TGTGCCATCGGGGAGAGGGGAGCGGGGTTCCGGGATACGCAGTATTTT
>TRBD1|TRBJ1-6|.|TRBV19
CASRTPGQGPSPLHF
TGTGCCAGTAGGACACCGGGACAGGGGCCCTCACCCCTCCACTTT
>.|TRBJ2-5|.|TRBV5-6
CASSMGQGQETQYF
TGTGCCAGCAGCATGGGGCAGGGACAAGAGACCCAGTACTTC
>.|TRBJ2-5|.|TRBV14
CASSQDRVAGETQYF
TGTGCCAGCAGCCAAGACAGGGTTGCGGGGGAGACCCAGTACTTC
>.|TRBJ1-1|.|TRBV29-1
CSVENRDPDAFF
TGCAGCGTTGAGAACAGAGACCCCGATGCTTTCTTT
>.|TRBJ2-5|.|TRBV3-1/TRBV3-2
CASSQDGAGVPETQYF
TGTGCCAGCAGCCAAGACGGGGCAGGGGTCCCAGAGACCCAGTACTTC
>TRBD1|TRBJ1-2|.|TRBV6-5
CASSPGQGRSGYTF
TGTGCCAGCAGCCCCGGACAGGGGAGGAGTGGCTACACCTTC
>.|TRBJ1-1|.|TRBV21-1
CASSNAAGGASTEAFF
TGTGCCAGCAGCAACGCGGCTGGGGGGGCGTCGACTGAAGCTTTCTTT
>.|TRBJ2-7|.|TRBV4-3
CASSQDPPWGESEQYF
TGCGCCAGCAGCCAAGATCCTCCTTGGGGGGAGAGTGAGCAGTACTTC
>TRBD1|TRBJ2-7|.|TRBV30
CAHSRDSSYEQYF
TGTGCCCATTCCCGGGACAGCTCCTACGAGCAGTACTTC